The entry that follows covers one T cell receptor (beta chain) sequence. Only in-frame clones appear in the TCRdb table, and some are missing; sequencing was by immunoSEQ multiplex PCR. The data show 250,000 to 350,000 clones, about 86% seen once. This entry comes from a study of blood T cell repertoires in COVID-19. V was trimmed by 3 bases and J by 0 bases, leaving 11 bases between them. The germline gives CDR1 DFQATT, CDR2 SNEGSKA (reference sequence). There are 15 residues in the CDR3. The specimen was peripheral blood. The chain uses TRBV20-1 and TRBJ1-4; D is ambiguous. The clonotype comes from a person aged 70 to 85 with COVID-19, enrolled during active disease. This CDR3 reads CSASVSGATNEKLFF. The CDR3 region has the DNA TGCAGTGCTAGTGTAAGCGGTGCAACTAATGAAAAACTGTTTTTT.